The TCR beta chain under discussion was sequenced for a study of T cells in Graves' hyperthyroidism and ophthalmopathy. RNA transcripts were the template for amplifying TCR beta CDR3 regions. HTBI primers were used for first-round RT-PCR of the TCR CDR3. In TCRdb, the multiplex PCR reads were re-called with MiXCR into one record per CDR3 protein. The sample lists some 760,000 distinct CDR3 sequences, less than 15% occurring once. This clonotype came up many times. V shed 8 bases and J shed 6 bases, with 16 bases lying between them. The CDR3 contains 13 residues. Sample: blood. The receptor was isolated from a young woman with Graves' hyperthyroidism. This chain connects TRBV12-3 or TRBV12-4 to TRBJ2-5; no clear D gene. The CDR3 is CASRSSRKKTQYF. CDR3 nucleotide sequence: TGTGCCAGCCGCTCAAGCAGAAAGAAGACCCAGTACTTC.